One and the same sample provided the 2 T cell receptor beta chains below, sequenced in a study of blood T cells in healthy people across ages. Then a second PCR, running about 6 to 11 cycles, was carried out with a sample-barcoded 5' primer and a J-beta primer mix. TCRdb used MiXCR to reprocess the 5' RACE reads, holding one entry per CDR3 protein. The table shows roughly 790,000 distinct CDR3 sequences, with about 42% occurring only once. The specimen was blood. These receptor sequences come from a woman aged 55-70 years in good health.

This chain links TRBV20-1 with TRBJ2-5, with 11 bases aligning to TRBD2. The CDR3 length is 17 residues. Germline CDR1 and CDR2: DFQATT and SNEGSKA (reference sequence). V lost 0 bases and J lost 1; bases outside the gene matches: 7. The CDR3 here is CSARDPLAGGLQETQYF. CDR3 coding DNA: TGCAGTGCTAGAGACCCCCTAGCGGGGGGACTCCAAGAGACCCAGTACTTC.

Points on this clonotype: Since a much larger clone is just one base distant, this may be a read error. The genes are TRBV15 and TRBJ2-1, with 12 bases fitting TRBD1. Germline V gene data show CDR1 as LNHNV and CDR2 as YYDKDF (reference sequence). CDR3 length: 15 residues. The CDR3 is CATSSPGTGGNGQFF. Here the CDR3 DNA reads TGTGCCACCAGCAGTCCAGGGACAGGGGGCAATGGGCAGTTCTTC.